This T cell receptor beta chain was profiled in a study of T cells in Graves' hyperthyroidism and ophthalmopathy. This clonotype was observed at least ten times. RNA transcripts served as the template for amplifying TCR beta CDR3 regions. The TCR CDR3 was amplified in a first-round RT-PCR using the HTBI primer set. Via MiXCR, TCRdb re-called the multiplex PCR reads, giving one row per CDR3 protein. The repertoire holds about 98,000 distinct CDR3 sequences, with approximately 40% as singletons. The CDR3 contains 13 residues. Per germline, CDR1 SGHRS and CDR2 YFSETQ. Trimming removed 7 bases from V and 2 bases from J, with 12 bases in between.

What was sequenced was peripheral blood or thyroid tissue (not recorded which). The J gene is TRBJ2-5, the V gene TRBV5-1; D is perhaps TRBD2 (6 bases). This TCR came from a woman between 25 and 40 years old with Graves' hyperthyroidism. In DNA, the CDR3 is TGCGCCAGCGGAGGGTCGGCGCAAGAGACCCAGTACTTC. Translation gives CASGGSAQETQYF.